This T cell receptor (beta chain) was profiled in a study of type 1 and type 2 diabetes patients (dated by TCRdb to about 2016). In the study overall: The cohort comprised nine or ten type 1 diabetes patients, a few type 2 diabetes patients and six or seven nondiabetic controls recruited in China. Type 2 diabetes patients served as a disease comparison group for the type 1 diabetes patients. Throughout the study, CD4 or CD8 MicroBeads on MACS columns were used to positively select CD4+ and CD8+ T cells from PBMCs. The whole study generated roughly 19,000,000 paired-end reads. The study profiled TCRbeta repertoires by high-throughput sequencing to compare type 1 diabetes, type 2 diabetes and nondiabetic individuals. Sequencing of the TCRbeta libraries was paired-end and was performed on Illumina HiSeq 2000 or MiSeq instruments. Comparing approximately 20-cycle and roughly 25-cycle amplification showed similar V gene usage, suggesting similar primer efficiencies and random PCR bias. The paper as a whole reports these results and caveats: Because only a limited number of T2D and control samples were sequenced, some T1D-only HECs might also appear in more T2D or control samples. The study groups were not matched for age and gender, which could bias interpretation. Highly correlated V and J gene usage patterns were observed for type 2 diabetes and control samples, with an average of around 0.97 between samples. Type 2 diabetes repertoires showed high diversity, significantly greater than type 1 diabetes repertoires in both CD4+ and CD8+ T cells. Only a few highly-expanded CD4+ clones (median one) were found in type 2 diabetes patients, and these clones made up a median roughly 3.6% of reads.

CDR1 and CDR2 are read off the germline V gene (reference sequence) as DFQATT and SNEGSKA. Inclusive of the bounding cysteine and phenylalanine, the CDR3 is 15 residues long. This entry keeps only the CDR3 DNA: 45 bases, framed from base 1. Here V drops 4 bases and J drops 3 bases, and the junction holds 12 bases not matched to any gene. In the case of this clonotype: It has no known antigen specificity. Per-base qualities were not stored, and no clone one base away is much larger.

Every diabetic patient fulfilled standard classification criteria for type 1 or type 2 diabetes, and glucose and C-peptide were measured using WHO-recommended methods. Donors with other autoimmune diseases or infections within the previous four weeks were excluded from participation. Approximately 9 milliliters of peripheral blood were collected from each participant. LymphoPrep density separation was used to isolate PBMCs. The instrument was an Illumina MiSeq. Genomic DNA from sorted T cell subsets served as template for TCRbeta CDR3 amplification. Multiplex PCR with 30 forward and 13 reverse primers amplified the TCRbeta CDR3 region. PCR products were purified with AMPure XP beads, after which indices and adaptors were added in a second 25-cycle PCR. Before sequencing, the QIAquick Gel Extraction Kit was used to gel-purify the libraries. Per the authors' processing: Paired-end reads were merged using FLASH and were aligned with IgBLAST to IMGT V, D and J germline references. Reads with less than 70% alignment identity to germline references were removed, leaving 10 million to 14 million reads across the study. CDR3 boundaries, reading frame and productivity were assigned according to IMGT definitions. Highly-expanded clones were defined as clones at or above 1% of reads, and diversity was measured by normalized Shannon entropy. Unpaired two-tailed t-tests were used to test group differences in Shannon entropy. TCRdb's own reprocessing of the public reads used fastp at Q25 and MiXCR and kept productive beta chains. Rows merge per CDR3 protein into single entries with the most common DNA and genes. TCRdb's processing, not the authors' own work, is the source of the V and J calls. The sample table shows about 290,000 distinct CDR3 sequences, and around 47% are seen once. The ten most abundant clones make up roughly 13% of the sample.

The rearranged segments are TRBV20-1 and TRBJ2-7; 7 nucleotides in the junction match TRBD1. The TCR was taken from a man aged 18 to 30 with type 2 diabetes. The sequenced sample consisted of peripheral blood mononuclear cells (PBMCs). The nucleotide sequence is TGCAGTGCTATGGCAGAGGACAGGCCACTCTACGAGCAGTACTTC. It translates as CSAMAEDRPLYEQYF.